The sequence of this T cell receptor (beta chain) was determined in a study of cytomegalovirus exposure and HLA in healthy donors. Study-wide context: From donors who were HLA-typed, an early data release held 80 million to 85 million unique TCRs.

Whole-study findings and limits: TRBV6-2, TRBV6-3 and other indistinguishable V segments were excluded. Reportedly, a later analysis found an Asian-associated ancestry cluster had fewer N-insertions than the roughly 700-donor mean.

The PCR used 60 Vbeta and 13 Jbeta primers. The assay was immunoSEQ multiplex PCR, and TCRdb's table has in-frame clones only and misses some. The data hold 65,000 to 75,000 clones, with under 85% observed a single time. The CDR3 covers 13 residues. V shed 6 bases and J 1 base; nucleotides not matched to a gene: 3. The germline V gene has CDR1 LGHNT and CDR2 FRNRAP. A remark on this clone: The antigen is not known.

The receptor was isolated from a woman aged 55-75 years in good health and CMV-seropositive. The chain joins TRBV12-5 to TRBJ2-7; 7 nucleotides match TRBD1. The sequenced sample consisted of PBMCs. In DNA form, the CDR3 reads TGTGCTAGTGGCCAGGGACAGTCCTACGAGCAGTACTTC. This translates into CASGQGQSYEQYF.